These 12 T cell receptor beta chains were all obtained from the same sample, sequenced in a study of Ad26.COV2.S vaccination and SARS-CoV-2 variants. Treatment reported: 19 received Ad26.COV2.S at low or high dose, single or two shots; 5 received placebo; per-sample allocation not given. The investigators took samples on day 63 after the first vaccine or placebo injection. Measured with immunoSEQ multiplex PCR; TCRdb has only the in-frame clones, and not every one. The data contain under 500,000 clones, around 92% of them seen just once; the ten biggest clones take up more than 1.5%. This material consisted of peripheral blood, taken in a trial of Ad26.COV2.S vaccine versus placebo. Receptor source: a person aged 18-65 years who received the Ad26.COV2.S COVID-19 vaccine or a placebo.

The rearrangement links TRBV4-3 to TRBJ2-2, with a tentative D call TRBD2 (6 bases). CDR3 length equals 18 residues. CDR1 and CDR2 from the germline V gene are LGHNA and YSLEER. V dropped 0 bases and J dropped 3 bases, with 17 bases sitting between them. The CDR3 protein is CASSQDVGEVSYTGELFF. The CDR3 nucleotides read TGCGCCAGCAGCCAAGACGTAGGGGAGGTTTCGTACACCGGGGAGCTGTTTTTT.

This clone has just one count. The gene calls are TRBV28 and TRBJ1-2; 10 positions match TRBD1. The CDR3 has 16 amino acids. Germline values: CDR1 MDHEN, CDR2 SYDVKM. Trimming cost V 1 base and J 8 bases; bases outside gene matches: 10. CDR3 residues: CASSLSPGTGDWGYTF. The DNA for the CDR3 is TGTGCCAGCAGTTTATCGCCCGGGACAGGGGATTGGGGCTACACCTTC.

V gene TRBV7-2 combines with J gene TRBJ2-1; 16 nucleotides agree with TRBD2. The germline gives CDR1 SGHTA, CDR2 FQGNSA. J was trimmed by 9 bases and V by 5 bases; bases with no gene match: 7. The CDR3 consists of 16 residues. CDR3 protein: CASSRPGLAGGIEQFF. As DNA, the CDR3 is TGTGCCAGCAGCCGCCCGGGACTAGCGGGGGGGATTGAGCAGTTCTTC.

The chain joins TRBV5-1 to TRBJ2-7; tentative D call: TRBD1 (5 bases). CDR1 and CDR2 from the germline V gene are SGHRS and YFSETQ. The CDR3 is 15 amino acids. V lost 0 bases and J 3 bases, leaving 13 bases between the germline ends. CDR3 in DNA: TGCGCCAGCAGCTTGGTGCCAGGGTCTAACTACGAGCAGTACTTC. Amino acid sequence: CASSLVPGSNYEQYF.

J is TRBJ1-5 and V is TRBV19, with unresolved D. The CDR3 sequence is 15 residues long. V lost 2 bases and J lost 5, with 13 bases in between. The germline CDR1 and CDR2 sequences are LNHDA and SQIVND (reference sequence). The CDR3 loop reads CASSIIGVSYQPQHF. For the CDR3, the DNA is TGTGCCAGTAGTATAATTGGGGTTTCGTATCAGCCCCAGCATTTT. The entire variable domain, with the rest obtained from reference TRBV19 and TRBJ1-5, is as follows: DGGITQSPKYLFRKEGQNVTLSCEQNLNHDAMYWYRQDPGQGLRLIYYSQIVNDFQKGDIAEGYSVSREKKESFPLTVTSAQKNPTAFYLCASSIIGVSYQPQHFGDGTRLSIL.

The gene calls are TRBV6-5 and TRBJ1-5; tentative D call: TRBD1 (6 bases). The germline V gene encodes CDR1 MNHEY and CDR2 SVGAGI. Between the trimmed V and J ends, which lost 10 bases and 0 bases, there was a span of 13 bases. The CDR3 runs to 14 residues. The CDR3 bases are TGTGCCACCCGACAGGCTTATAGCAATCAGCCCCAGCATTTT. This sequence encodes CATRQAYSNQPQHF.

The chain uses TRBV7-2 and TRBJ2-5; D uncertain. The germline CDR1 and CDR2 sequences are SGHTA and FQGNSA. The CDR3 runs 11 residues. V was pared by 3 bases and J by 5 bases, with 4 bases between. In nucleotides, the CDR3 is TGTGCCAGCAGCTTCTCTGAGACCCAGTACTTC. Its translation: CASSFSETQYF.

The chain is built from TRBV20-1 and TRBJ2-3; D assignment may be TRBD1 or TRBD2 (6 bases each). CDR3 size: 14 residues. V gave up 5 bases and J gave up 2 bases, with 14 bases separating them. Germline loops: CDR1 DFQATT, CDR2 SNEGSKA (reference sequence). CDR3 loop: CSACDGGDTDTQYF. The CDR3 coding sequence is TGCAGTGCTTGTGACGGGGGCGACACAGATACGCAGTATTTT.

This CDR3 is CASSLVQGATDTQYF. CDR3 in DNA: TGTGCCAGCAGCTTAGTACAGGGGGCAACAGATACGCAGTATTTT. The V gene is TRBV11-2, the J gene TRBJ2-3; TRBD1 matches 9 bases. Germline V gives CDR1 SGHAT, CDR2 FQNNGV. V trimming: 1 base; J trimming: 3 bases; junction bases outside the gene matches: 2. The length of the CDR3 is 15 residues.

This chain uses TRBV4-3 with TRBJ1-3, with 7 bases aligning to TRBD1. V was pared by 1 base and J by 4 bases, with 7 bases of the junction left unmatched. CDR3 length: 16 amino acids. Germline V CDR1 and CDR2: LGHNA, YSLEER. The CDR3 loop reads CASSQGQGGWGNTIYF. DNA for the CDR3: TGCGCCAGCAGCCAAGGACAGGGTGGTTGGGGAAACACCATATATTTT.

The V and J genes are TRBV15 and TRBJ1-1, with D tentatively TRBD1 (5 bases). V lost 0 bases and J 4 bases, leaving 18 bases between the germline ends. In germline, CDR1 is LNHNV, CDR2 YYDKDF (reference sequence). There are 17 residues in the CDR3. CDR3 nucleotide sequence: TGTGCCACCAGCAGAGATTTGGTCAACGGGGGTAGCACTGAAGCTTTCTTT. Residues: CATSRDLVNGGSTEAFF.

The chain joins TRBV19 to TRBJ1-4; 7 bases line up with TRBD1. CDR3 length: 16 residues. The ends lost 3 bases at V and 8 bases at J; junction bases unmatched: 12. Germline CDR1 and CDR2: LNHDA and SQIVND (reference sequence). CDR3 sequence (DNA): TGTGCCAGTAGTATGGGGACAGCCTCCCAGGGGGAAAAACTGTTTTTT. Encoded protein: CASSMGTASQGEKLFF.